The entry below describes one T cell receptor beta chain. The target antigen is unknown. Mismatch repair deficiency was confirmed in all patients, by PCR or immunohistochemistry. The TCR-sequenced patients were a few responders to pembrolizumab. The germline V gene encodes CDR1 SGHRS and CDR2 YFSETQ. The CDR3 sequence is 16 residues long. Trimming cost V 1 base and J 4 bases; bases outside gene matches: 6. The data were taken from a study of PD-1 blockade in mismatch repair-deficient tumors. Turning to the study itself: Patients had approximately 12 mismatch repair-deficient cancer types, all previously treated and progressing.

Study-level findings and limits: After pembrolizumab, tumor-resident clones rose rapidly, then generally contracted before radiologic responses.

Sequencing used immunoSEQ multiplex PCR; TCRdb keeps in-frame clones, though not all of them. The sample shows tens of thousands of clones, 81% of them seen only once. The clonotype originates from an adult with mismatch repair-deficient cancer. Here the sequenced sample was peripheral blood, taken 12 weeks after starting pembrolizumab. V and J are TRBV5-1 and TRBJ2-7; 12 nucleotides line up with TRBD1. The CDR3 loop reads CASSLTGTGGVYEQYF. In DNA form, the CDR3 reads TGCGCCAGCAGCTTGACCGGGACAGGGGGCGTGTACGAGCAGTACTTC.